This T cell receptor beta chain was recorded in a study of persistence of HIV-infected CD4 T cells. Overall study: Suppressive ART had lasted a median of around eight years. Study observations and caveats: Proviral oligoclonality tracked with TCR oligoclonality within the same sorted cells.

This was the immunoSEQ version 4 assay in survey mode. Assay: immunoSEQ multiplex PCR; the TCRdb copy retains only in-frame clones and omits some. This table has about 36,000 clones, 82% appearing once. This clone was seen only once. Its antigen is unidentified. This CDR3 contains 14 residues. V lost 5 bases to trimming and J lost 7 bases, with 15 bases between them. In germline, CDR1 is SGHVS, CDR2 FQNEAQ. The stimulus was an HIV-1 Gag 15-mer peptide pool, roughly 1 ug/peptide/mL. CD40L/CD69 double-negative CD45RO-high memory CD4+ T cells were collected. This sample comprised cultured CD4+ T cells from PBMCs, obtained from a patient who received antiretroviral therapy. The source is an adult with HIV. The donor label of this sample is uncertain. The V gene is TRBV7-8, the J gene TRBJ2-1; TRBD1 or TRBD2 may be the D gene (5 bases each). This CDR3 reads CASSLERGRNEQFF. The CDR3 DNA is TGTGCCAGCAGCCTCGAGAGGGGTCGGAATGAGCAGTTCTTC.